These T cell receptor beta chains were read from a single sample in a study of T-cell memory formation after mild COVID-19. TCRdb independently ran MiXCR on the 5' RACE reads; one entry per CDR3 protein. The sample lists about 57,000 distinct CDR3 sequences, 9.5% to 15% seen once, with more than 20% in the top ten. The sample comprised PBMCs or a T cell subset sorted from them (not recorded which). These receptors were obtained from a young man who had mild COVID-19 (a few samples of this study predate the infection). Cell type and time point are not known. Each CDR3 is given with its conserved first and last residue. The order of the fields is clone size, D gene, V gene, J gene, CDR3 protein, CDR3 DNA. A D gene is named only where the DNA matches it firmly. Some rows mark clone size as missing; the rest say once, few, many or name a class of expanded clone.

clone size: many
D gene: .
V gene: TRBV6-5
J gene: TRBJ1-6
CDR3 protein: CANLTAGLNSPLHF
CDR3 DNA: TGTGCCAATCTCACAGCGGGGCTCAATTCACCCCTCCACTTT

clone size: .
D gene: TRBD2
V gene: TRBV7-3
J gene: TRBJ2-3
CDR3 protein: CASSLGGRGGAADTQYF
CDR3 DNA: TGTGCCAGCAGCTTAGGAGGACGCGGGGGGGCCGCAGATACGCAGTATTTT

clone size: many
D gene: .
V gene: TRBV6-5
J gene: TRBJ2-3
CDR3 protein: CASSPGPGRTDTQYF
CDR3 DNA: TGTGCCAGCAGTCCGGGCCCGGGAAGAACAGATACGCAGTATTTT

clone size: few
D gene: .
V gene: TRBV30
J gene: TRBJ2-7
CDR3 protein: CAWREPGPEQYF
CDR3 DNA: TGTGCCTGGAGAGAGCCAGGGCCCGAGCAGTACTTC

clone size: .
D gene: .
V gene: TRBV7-2
J gene: TRBJ1-2
CDR3 protein: CASSSYERGYTF
CDR3 DNA: TGTGCCAGCAGCTCGTACGAGCGAGGCTACACCTTC

clone size: few
D gene: TRBD1
V gene: TRBV7-8
J gene: TRBJ1-1
CDR3 protein: CASSLVDRGDLGFF
CDR3 DNA: TGTGCCAGCAGCTTGGTGGACAGGGGGGACTTAGGTTTCTTT

clone size: .
D gene: .
V gene: TRBV6-2/TRBV6-3
J gene: TRBJ1-5
CDR3 protein: CASSPGGRQPQHF
CDR3 DNA: TGTGCCAGCTCCCCGGGGGGGCGTCAGCCCCAGCATTTT

clone size: few
D gene: .
V gene: TRBV6-2/TRBV6-3
J gene: TRBJ1-6
CDR3 protein: CASSHARATLHF
CDR3 DNA: TGTGCCAGCAGCCATGCCAGGGCTACCCTCCACTTT

clone size: .
D gene: .
V gene: TRBV15
J gene: TRBJ1-2
CDR3 protein: CATSRDREANYGYTF
CDR3 DNA: TGTGCCACCAGCAGAGATCGAGAGGCTAACTATGGCTACACCTTC

clone size: .
D gene: .
V gene: TRBV4-3
J gene: TRBJ2-3
CDR3 protein: CASSKAPFPVTDTQYF
CDR3 DNA: TGCGCCAGCAGCAAGGCCCCATTTCCTGTGACAGATACGCAGTATTTT

clone size: many
D gene: .
V gene: TRBV6-5
J gene: TRBJ2-7
CDR3 protein: CASSPGTGSYEQYF
CDR3 DNA: TGTGCCAGCAGCCCGGGGACTGGGTCCTACGAGCAGTACTTC

clone size: many
D gene: .
V gene: TRBV10-3
J gene: TRBJ2-2
CDR3 protein: CAISGEGRLTGELFF
CDR3 DNA: TGTGCCATCAGTGGTGAGGGGCGACTCACCGGGGAGCTGTTTTTT

clone size: few
D gene: .
V gene: TRBV9
J gene: TRBJ2-2
CDR3 protein: CASQRSTGELFF
CDR3 DNA: TGTGCCAGCCAAAGATCCACCGGGGAGCTGTTTTTT

clone size: many
D gene: .
V gene: TRBV4-1
J gene: TRBJ2-1
CDR3 protein: CASSPGLLGNEQFF
CDR3 DNA: TGCGCCAGCAGCCCGGGACTCCTGGGCAATGAGCAGTTCTTC

clone size: few
D gene: TRBD2
V gene: TRBV12-5
J gene: TRBJ2-1
CDR3 protein: CASGRVPGLAMSQFF
CDR3 DNA: TGTGCTAGTGGCCGAGTCCCGGGACTAGCGATGAGCCAGTTCTTC

clone size: few
D gene: .
V gene: TRBV20-1
J gene: TRBJ2-3
CDR3 protein: CSARAGGAESTDTQYF
CDR3 DNA: TGCAGTGCTAGAGCCGGCGGAGCGGAGAGCACAGATACGCAGTATTTT

clone size: few
D gene: .
V gene: TRBV20-1
J gene: TRBJ1-4
CDR3 protein: CSAPADGGEKLFF
CDR3 DNA: TGCAGTGCTCCCGCGGACGGCGGGGAAAAACTGTTTTTT

clone size: few
D gene: .
V gene: TRBV29-1
J gene: TRBJ1-4
CDR3 protein: CSGWTANEKLFF
CDR3 DNA: TGCAGCGGTTGGACAGCGAATGAAAAACTGTTTTTT

clone size: .
D gene: TRBD1
V gene: TRBV4-3
J gene: TRBJ1-2
CDR3 protein: CASSPQGAAGYTF
CDR3 DNA: TGCGCCAGCAGCCCGCAGGGGGCAGCTGGCTACACCTTC

clone size: .
D gene: .
V gene: TRBV21-1
J gene: TRBJ2-7
CDR3 protein: CASSKHSADEQYF
CDR3 DNA: TGTGCCAGCAGCAAACACAGCGCCGACGAGCAGTACTTC

clone size: many
D gene: .
V gene: TRBV27
J gene: TRBJ2-5
CDR3 protein: CASSFQMQETQYF
CDR3 DNA: TGTGCCAGCAGTTTTCAGATGCAAGAGACCCAGTACTTC

clone size: few
D gene: .
V gene: TRBV20-1
J gene: TRBJ2-6
CDR3 protein: CSAREYPGPRSGANVLTF
CDR3 DNA: TGCAGTGCTAGAGAGTACCCGGGACCCCGCTCTGGGGCCAACGTCCTGACTTTC

clone size: .
D gene: TRBD1
V gene: TRBV29-1
J gene: TRBJ1-2
CDR3 protein: CSGEVLGQTYGYTF
CDR3 DNA: TGCAGCGGAGAAGTTCTGGGACAGACCTATGGCTACACCTTC

clone size: .
D gene: .
V gene: TRBV27
J gene: TRBJ2-1
CDR3 protein: CASSLSGVYEQFF
CDR3 DNA: TGTGCCAGCAGTTTGTCAGGGGTTTATGAGCAGTTCTTC

clone size: .
D gene: .
V gene: TRBV9
J gene: TRBJ2-5
CDR3 protein: CASSRPRGAQETQYF
CDR3 DNA: TGTGCCAGCAGCCGACCGAGGGGCGCCCAAGAGACCCAGTACTTC

clone size: .
D gene: .
V gene: TRBV24-1
J gene: TRBJ2-5
CDR3 protein: CATSDSGSGAGDLETQYF
CDR3 DNA: TGTGCCACCAGTGATTCAGGTTCAGGGGCGGGGGATTTGGAGACCCAGTACTTC

clone size: .
D gene: .
V gene: TRBV11-2
J gene: TRBJ2-3
CDR3 protein: CATQGTDTQYF
CDR3 DNA: TGTGCCACCCAAGGCACAGATACGCAGTATTTT

clone size: few
D gene: .
V gene: TRBV6-2/TRBV6-3
J gene: TRBJ2-3
CDR3 protein: CASSSKSTDTQYF
CDR3 DNA: TGTGCCAGCAGTTCCAAAAGCACAGATACGCAGTATTTT

clone size: .
D gene: TRBD2
V gene: TRBV20-1
J gene: TRBJ2-3
CDR3 protein: CSARDPLGGITSTDTQYF
CDR3 DNA: TGCAGTGCTAGAGATCCTTTGGGGGGGATTACTAGCACAGATACGCAGTATTTT

clone size: .
D gene: TRBD2
V gene: TRBV30
J gene: TRBJ2-3
CDR3 protein: CAWSLGLAGGLDTQYF
CDR3 DNA: TGTGCCTGGAGTCTGGGACTAGCGGGGGGATTGGATACGCAGTATTTT

clone size: .
D gene: .
V gene: TRBV2
J gene: TRBJ1-5
CDR3 protein: CASSEGSPNQPQHF
CDR3 DNA: TGTGCCAGCAGTGAGGGCAGTCCCAATCAGCCCCAGCATTTT

clone size: .
D gene: .
V gene: TRBV19
J gene: TRBJ1-1
CDR3 protein: CASSGPNTEAFF
CDR3 DNA: TGTGCCAGCTCGGGGCCGAACACTGAAGCTTTCTTT

clone size: few
D gene: .
V gene: TRBV18
J gene: TRBJ2-5
CDR3 protein: CASSPAGLMETQYF
CDR3 DNA: TGTGCCAGCTCACCAGCGGGGCTAATGGAGACCCAGTACTTC

clone size: .
D gene: TRBD1
V gene: TRBV25-1
J gene: TRBJ1-4
CDR3 protein: CASSEQDRGKLFF
CDR3 DNA: TGTGCCAGCAGTGAACAGGACAGGGGAAAACTGTTTTTT

clone size: .
D gene: .
V gene: TRBV10-3
J gene: TRBJ2-5
CDR3 protein: CAISETGGETQYF
CDR3 DNA: TGTGCCATCAGTGAGACTGGTGGGGAGACCCAGTACTTC

clone size: .
D gene: .
V gene: TRBV6-6
J gene: TRBJ2-1
CDR3 protein: CASSFDNTEQFF
CDR3 DNA: TGTGCCAGCAGCTTCGACAATACTGAGCAGTTCTTC

clone size: .
D gene: .
V gene: TRBV6-4
J gene: TRBJ2-2
CDR3 protein: CASSVSTQGGTGELFF
CDR3 DNA: TGTGCCAGCAGTGTATCCACCCAGGGCGGCACCGGGGAGCTGTTTTTT

clone size: .
D gene: .
V gene: TRBV7-6
J gene: TRBJ1-4
CDR3 protein: CASSLDEEKLFF
CDR3 DNA: TGTGCCAGCAGCTTAGACGAGGAAAAACTGTTTTTT

clone size: many
D gene: .
V gene: TRBV12-3/TRBV12-4
J gene: TRBJ1-6
CDR3 protein: CASSPGGHSYNSPLHF
CDR3 DNA: TGTGCCAGCAGTCCCGGGGGCCATTCATATAATTCACCCCTCCACTTT

clone size: many
D gene: TRBD1
V gene: TRBV20-1
J gene: TRBJ2-5
CDR3 protein: CSADRGRVSETQYF
CDR3 DNA: TGCAGTGCCGACAGGGGGCGCGTGTCAGAGACCCAGTACTTC

clone size: many
D gene: TRBD1
V gene: TRBV7-3
J gene: TRBJ2-1
CDR3 protein: CASSQISGTGGREQFF
CDR3 DNA: TGTGCCAGCAGCCAAATATCCGGGACAGGGGGCCGTGAGCAGTTCTTC

clone size: .
D gene: .
V gene: TRBV14
J gene: TRBJ2-5
CDR3 protein: CASSRGFETQYF
CDR3 DNA: TGTGCCAGCAGCCGGGGTTTTGAGACCCAGTACTTC

clone size: .
D gene: .
V gene: TRBV28
J gene: TRBJ1-5
CDR3 protein: CASRGGGPKPQHF
CDR3 DNA: TGTGCCAGCAGAGGGGGGGGTCCCAAGCCCCAGCATTTT

clone size: few
D gene: .
V gene: TRBV12-3/TRBV12-4
J gene: TRBJ1-1
CDR3 protein: CASRWDPTEAFF
CDR3 DNA: TGTGCCAGCAGGTGGGACCCCACTGAAGCTTTCTTT